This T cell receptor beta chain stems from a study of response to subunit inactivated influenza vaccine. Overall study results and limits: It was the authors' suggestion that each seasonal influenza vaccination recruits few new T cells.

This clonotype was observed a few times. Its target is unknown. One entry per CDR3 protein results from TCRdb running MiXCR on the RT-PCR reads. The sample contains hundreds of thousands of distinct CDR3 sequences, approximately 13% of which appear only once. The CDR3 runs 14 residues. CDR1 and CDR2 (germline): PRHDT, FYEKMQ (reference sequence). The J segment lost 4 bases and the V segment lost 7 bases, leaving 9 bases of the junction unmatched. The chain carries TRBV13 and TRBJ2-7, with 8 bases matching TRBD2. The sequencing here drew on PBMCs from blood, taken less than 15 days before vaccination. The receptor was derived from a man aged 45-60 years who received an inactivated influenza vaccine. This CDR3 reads CASTTRGRWYEQYF. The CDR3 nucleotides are TGTGCCAGCACCACACGCGGGAGGTGGTACGAGCAGTACTTC.